This is a list of T cell receptor beta chains from one sample in a study of T cells in localized non-small cell lung cancer. Sequencing used immunoSEQ multiplex PCR; TCRdb keeps in-frame clones, though not all of them. This sample has under 100,000 clones; 88% occur once, and the top ten carry 20%. The material was peripheral blood, obtained before any cancer treatment. The receptors shown here come from a woman aged 35-75 years with stage I squamous cell lung carcinoma. CDR3s include the opening cysteine and the closing phenylalanine or tryptophan. A D gene is named only where the DNA matches it firmly. Clone size is not always given. Where it is, it says once, few, many or a class for expanded clones.

d_call	clone_size	v_call	j_call	cdr3_nt	cdr3_aa
TRBD1	.	TRBV10-1	TRBJ1-6	TGCGCCAGCAGTGAGGAGGACAGGGGGCCTTCACCCCTCCACTTT	CASSEEDRGPSPLHF
.	.	TRBV19	TRBJ1-5	TGTGCCAGTAGTATCGGGCCCCATGCGGGTGGCAATCAGCCCCAGCATTTT	CASSIGPHAGGNQPQHF
.	.	TRBV5-4	TRBJ1-2	TGTGCCAGCAGCCCAGGGGCCCCTGCAGATAACTATGGCTACACCTTC	CASSPGAPADNYGYTF
TRBD1	.	TRBV10-2	TRBJ2-3	TGCGCCAGCGGAGGACAGGTGACAGATACGCAGTATTTT	CASGGQVTDTQYF
TRBD2	few	TRBV5-1	TRBJ2-3	TGCGCCAGCAGCTTGGAGGCGCTAGCGGGGGGGCAAGATACGCAGTATTTT	CASSLEALAGGQDTQYF
.	.	TRBV5-1	TRBJ2-6	TGCGCCAGCAGCCGCACCTCTGGGGCCAACGTCCTGACTTTC	CASSRTSGANVLTF
.	.	TRBV19	TRBJ2-5	TGTGCCAGTAGTATAGGACCCCGGGGGCAAGAGACCCAGTACTTC	CASSIGPRGQETQYF
.	.	TRBV28	TRBJ1-2	TGTGCCAGCAGTTTCCGGGTCAGACGTGCGGGCTACACCTTC	CASSFRVRRAGYTF
.	.	TRBV19	TRBJ1-4	TGTGCCAGTAAGGAGAGGACAGCGAATGAAAAACTGTTTTTT	CASKERTANEKLFF
.	.	TRBV14	TRBJ1-6	TGTGCCAGCAGCCAACTTCAGCACAGCTCCTATAATTCACCCCTCCACTTT	CASSQLQHSSYNSPLHF
.	.	TRBV5-6	TRBJ1-4	TGTGCCAGCAGCCCGGGGCCAACTTCGGAGGAAAAACTGTTTTTT	CASSPGPTSEEKLFF
.	.	TRBV9	TRBJ2-7	TGTGCCAGCAGCGTAGGGGGGTCGGATTCCTACGAGCAGTACTTC	CASSVGGSDSYEQYF
.	.	TRBV5-6	TRBJ2-2	TGTGCCAGCAGCTTGAGTACTAGCAGCGGGGAGCTGTTTTTT	CASSLSTSSGELFF
TRBD1	.	TRBV6-6	TRBJ1-5	TGTGCCAGCAGTGACCTTGGACAGGGGGATCAGCCCCAGCATTTT	CASSDLGQGDQPQHF
TRBD1	.	TRBV10-3	TRBJ2-3	TGTGCCATCAACAGGGGTAGCACAGATACGCAGTATTTT	CAINRGSTDTQYF
TRBD1	once	TRBV6-5	TRBJ2-1	TGTGCTACGCAGGGGGCAGGGTACAATGAGCAGTTCTTC	CATQGAGYNEQFF
.	once	TRBV6-5	TRBJ1-1	TGTGCCAGCAGTCCCAGGCAGTCTGAAGCTTTCTTT	CASSPRQSEAFF
.	.	TRBV27	TRBJ1-1	TGTGCCAGCAGTTCCTCACTCGGAGGAGCTTTCTTT	CASSSSLGGAFF